The 32 T cell receptor beta chains in this list originate from one sample, sequenced in a study of T cell repertoires in cytomegalovirus infection. One entry per CDR3 protein results from TCRdb running MiXCR on the reads. Among around 260,000 distinct CDR3 sequences, 9.1% were seen once, and the ten largest hold approximately 15%. Sequencing was carried out using PBMCs. Every receptor here comes from a human donor in good health (CMV status not recorded). Some clones in this sample may be carry-over from other donors' samples.

This clonotype was counted a few times. The rearrangement joins TRBV2 to TRBJ1-1; 8 bases agree with TRBD1. From germline, CDR1 is SNHLY and CDR2 FYNNEI. This CDR3 spans 12 amino acids. V shed 5 bases, J shed 11 bases, and the junction held 7 bases outside the gene matches. CDR3 sequence (DNA): TGTGCCAGCAGTAACGACAGGGGTAGGGCTTTCTTT. It translates to CASSNDRGRAFF.

In its sample, this clonotype was seen many times. The rearrangement uses TRBV7-2 and TRBJ1-6, with 7 bases that match TRBD1. Germline trimming cut 4 bases from V and 0 bases from J; bases unmatched to any gene: 3. Germline V gene sequence: CDR1 SGHTA, CDR2 FQGNSA. The CDR3 totals 16 residues. The CDR3 DNA is TGTGCCAGCAGCTCTGGGGACAGCTCCTATAATTCACCCCTCCACTTT. Translation gives CASSSGDSSYNSPLHF.

The table lists this clonotype with many counts. The rearrangement joins TRBV4-1 to TRBJ2-1; tentatively, D is TRBD1 (5 bases). There are 16 residues in the CDR3. Trimming took 0 bases from V and 3 from J, leaving 12 bases between them. Germline V CDR1 and CDR2: MGHRA, YSYEKL. CDR3 bases: TGCGCCAGCAGCCAAGATATGGGGCCTGGCTACAATGAGCAGTTCTTC. Translation gives CASSQDMGPGYNEQFF.

This clonotype was counted many times. The chain combines TRBV7-8 with TRBJ2-3; D perhaps matches TRBD2 (6 bases). Germline loops: CDR1 SGHVS, CDR2 FQNEAQ. V was cut by 3 bases and J by 9 bases, with 22 bases left in between. The CDR3 extends over 16 amino acids. CDR3 coding DNA: TGTGCCAGCAGCTTCCTCGTGGACTCAGCGGGCTACACGCAGTATTTT. Its translation: CASSFLVDSAGYTQYF.

In its sample, this clonotype was seen a few times. The chain uses TRBV12-3 or TRBV12-4 and TRBJ1-2, with D possibly matching TRBD1 (5 bases). CDR3 length: 15 amino acids. Trimming shortened V by 6 bases and J by 7 bases, and 21 bases separated the two germline ends. This CDR3 reads CASSPGAQGRGGYTF. The CDR3 nucleotides are TGTGCCAGCAGCCCCGGGGCCCAAGGTCGGGGTGGCTACACCTTC.

Ten or more counts support this clonotype. This chain links TRBV7-2 with TRBJ1-2; TRBD1 matches at 9 bases. The germline V gene encodes CDR1 SGHTA and CDR2 FQGNSA. The V gene end was trimmed by 5 bases and the J gene end by 5 bases; junction bases not matched to a gene: 9. This CDR3 comprises 15 residues. The CDR3 DNA reads as TGTGCCAGCAGCCCAGGGACAGGGATAAATTATGGCTACACCTTC. Protein sequence: CASSPGTGINYGYTF.

This clonotype was observed a handful of times. The chain joins TRBV24-1 to TRBJ2-7; D assignment may be TRBD1 or TRBD2 (5 bases each). The CDR3 contains 13 residues. Germline V gene data show CDR1 as KGHDR and CDR2 as SFDVKD. The germline V and J ends were trimmed by 7 bases and 3 bases, with 12 bases remaining between them. The DNA of the CDR3 is TGTGCCACCAGCGGGACGTCCCTCTACGAGCAGTACTTC. This gives the protein CATSGTSLYEQYF.

This clonotype has just a few counts. The CDR3: CASSLLQGTTGELFF. The DNA of the CDR3 is TGTGCCAGCAGCTTGTTACAGGGAACCACCGGGGAGCTGTTTTTT. This chain connects TRBV5-8 to TRBJ2-2; TRBD1 is a possible D gene (6 bases). Per germline, CDR1 SGHTS and CDR2 YDEGEE. There are 15 residues in the CDR3. V was trimmed by 1 base and J by 4 bases, leaving 11 bases between them. The entire variable domain, with the rest obtained from reference TRBV5-8 and TRBJ2-2, is as follows: EAGVTQSPTHLIKTRGQQATLRCSPISGHTSVYWYQQALGLGLQFLLWYDEGEERNRGNFPPRFSGRQFPNYSSELNVNALELEDSALYLCASSLLQGTTGELFFGEGSRLTVL.

This clonotype was picked up a small number of times. The J gene is TRBJ2-1, the V gene TRBV2, with 14 positions matching TRBD2. The length of the CDR3 is 17 residues. CDR1 and CDR2 (germline): SNHLY, FYNNEI. The J segment lost 7 bases and the V segment lost 11 bases, leaving 16 bases of the junction unmatched. The CDR3 DNA is TGTGCCTGTGCTAGACTAGCGGGGGGGCCTGGGGGGAATGAGCAGTTCTTC. This codes for CACARLAGGPGGNEQFF. Full variable domain (remainder filled in from reference TRBV2 and TRBJ2-1): EPEVTQTPSHQVTQMGQEVILRCVPISNHLYFYWYRQILGQKVEFLVSFYNNEISEKSEIFDDQFSVERPDGSNFTLKIRSTKLEDSAMYFCACARLAGGPGGNEQFFGPGTRLTVL.

The CDR3 spells CASRKGPGRTEAFF. In DNA, the CDR3 is TGTGCCAGCAGGAAGGGACCTGGGCGGACTGAAGCTTTCTTT. The rearrangement joins TRBV6-2 or TRBV6-3 to TRBJ1-1; weak D call: TRBD1 (5 bases). This CDR3 contains 14 residues. Trimming shortened V by 6 bases and J by 5 bases, and 16 bases separated the two germline ends. Germline V CDR1 and CDR2: MNHEY, SVGEGT.

The chain joins TRBV20-1 to TRBJ2-1; 13 positions match TRBD2. This CDR3 has 21 amino acids. V trimming: 1 base; J trimming: 6 bases; junction bases outside the gene matches: 21. CDR1 is DFQATT, CDR2 SNEGSKA, per germline (reference sequence). This chain's CDR3 is CSARVPLRLAGGHHPTNEQFF. The CDR3 DNA is TGCAGTGCTAGAGTCCCACTCAGACTAGCGGGGGGCCACCACCCCACCAATGAGCAGTTCTTC.

This clonotype was counted at least ten times. The genes are TRBV4-1 and TRBJ2-1; TRBD2 aligns across 9 bases. Germline CDR1 reads MGHRA; CDR2 reads YSYEKL. The CDR3 runs 18 residues. V trimming: 0 bases; J trimming: 7 bases; junction bases outside the gene matches: 13. The CDR3 is CASSQETMRGGRRNEQFF. The CDR3, as DNA: TGCGCCAGCAGCCAAGAAACAATGCGGGGGGGCCGAAGGAATGAGCAGTTCTTC.

About this clonotype: This could be a read error, since a much larger clone is one nucleotide away. The chain employs TRBV28 and TRBJ2-5; TRBD1 agrees at 7 bases. Germline values: CDR1 MDHEN, CDR2 SYDVKM. The CDR3 length is 17 residues. CDR3 sequence reads: CASSLWQGGRGQEAQYF. In DNA form, the CDR3 reads TGTGCCAGCAGTTTATGGCAGGGTGGAAGGGGGCAAGAGGCCCAGTACTTC.

This clonotype was recorded many times. The V and J genes are TRBV7-2 and TRBJ1-1, with TRBD1 matching over 7 bases. With 6 bases clipped from V and 1 base from J, the junction kept 5 bases outside the gene matches. This CDR3 has 14 amino acids. Germline V gives CDR1 SGHTA, CDR2 FQGNSA. CDR3 in amino acids: CASRPGTANTEAFF. Here the CDR3 DNA reads TGTGCCAGCAGGCCCGGGACAGCGAACACTGAAGCTTTCTTT.

This clonotype was counted ten times or more. The chain carries TRBV6-5 and TRBJ2-7; the D call may be TRBD1 or TRBD2 (5 bases each). The CDR3 contains 15 residues. Trimming removed 6 bases from V and 0 bases from J, with 15 bases in between. CDR1 is MNHEY and CDR2 is SVGAGI in the germline V gene. The CDR3 region is CASSSGTMSSYEQYF. In nucleotides, the CDR3 is TGTGCCAGCAGCTCCGGGACGATGAGCTCCTACGAGCAGTACTTC.

Many counts were recorded for this clonotype. The V gene is TRBV12-3 or TRBV12-4, the J gene TRBJ1-6; 7 bases are a match to TRBD1. Trimming took 3 bases from V and 7 from J; bases not matched to a gene: 3. CDR3 length equals 14 residues. The CDR3 DNA is TGTGCCAGCAGTTTGGGACAGCTCAATTCACCCCTCCACTTT. Residues: CASSLGQLNSPLHF.

The rearrangement links TRBV28 to TRBJ1-4; possibly TRBD1 for D (6 bases). CDR3 size: 11 residues. Germline CDR1 and CDR2: MDHEN and SYDVKM. Trimming pared 5 bases from V and 8 bases from J, leaving 6 bases between. Written as DNA, the CDR3 is TGTGCCAGCAGTGGGACAGAAAAACTGTTTTTT. Amino acids: CASSGTEKLFF.

The sample holds a few counts of this clonotype. The chain links TRBV20-1 to TRBJ2-3, with TRBD2 matching 12 bases. V shed 1 base, J shed 3 bases, and the junction held 11 bases outside the gene matches. Looked up from germline, CDR1 is DFQATT and CDR2 is SNEGSKA (reference sequence). CDR3 size: 18 residues. DNA of the CDR3: TGCAGTGCTAGAGTGTGGCTAGCGGGAGGGTACGGTACAGATACGCAGTATTTT. This sequence encodes CSARVWLAGGYGTDTQYF.

In this sample, this clonotype turned up many times. The chain couples TRBV4-1 to TRBJ1-3; D call uncertain. V gave up 1 base and J gave up 2 bases, with 9 bases separating them. In germline, CDR1 is MGHRA, CDR2 YSYEKL. The CDR3 sequence is 15 residues long. The CDR3 bases are TGCGCCAGCAGCCAAGTTGACACGGCTGGAAACACCATATATTTT. Its protein product is CASSQVDTAGNTIYF.

The gene calls are TRBV9 and TRBJ2-5; D is unclear. Trimming shortened V by 4 bases and J by 1 base, and 11 bases separated the two germline ends. From germline, CDR1 is SGDLS and CDR2 YYNGEE. The CDR3 totals 14 residues. CDR3 sequence: CASSSGPVQETQYF. CDR3 coding DNA: TGTGCCAGCAGCTCAGGACCGGTCCAAGAGACCCAGTACTTC.

This clonotype was found many times. The chain links TRBV6-2 or TRBV6-3 to TRBJ1-2; D may be TRBD1 (5 bases). The CDR3 spans 14 residues. Germline V gene lookup returns CDR1 MNHEY and CDR2 SVGEGT. Deletions cut 7 bases from V and 5 bases from J, with 17 bases between. DNA for the CDR3: TGTGCCAGCAAGACAAGGGGAAGCACGTATGGCTACACCTTC. It specifies CASKTRGSTYGYTF.

This clonotype was seen ten or more times. The V gene is TRBV18, the J gene TRBJ1-6; TRBD1 aligns across 8 bases. J was trimmed by 2 bases and V by 8 bases; bases with no gene match: 5. Looked up from germline, CDR1 is KGHSH and CDR2 is LQKENI. The CDR3 has 15 amino acids. Written as DNA, the CDR3 is TGTGCCAGCCGCGACAGGGGTGCCTATAATTCACCCCTCCACTTT. Amino acid sequence: CASRDRGAYNSPLHF.

This clonotype was found many times. This chain connects TRBV19 to TRBJ1-3; no reliable D call. The V gene lost 5 bases and the J gene lost 4 bases, with 12 bases spanning the gap. CDR3 size: 14 residues. Germline values: CDR1 LNHDA, CDR2 SQIVND (reference sequence). CDR3 nucleotides: TGTGCCAGTAGTCTTCGGACGGAGGGAAACACCATATATTTT. Its protein is CASSLRTEGNTIYF.

This clonotype showed up many times. This rearrangement joins TRBV19 to TRBJ1-2; D ambiguous. The CDR3 runs to 17 residues. Germline V CDR1 and CDR2: LNHDA, SQIVND (reference sequence). Trimming shortened V by 11 bases and J by 0 bases, and 25 bases separated the two germline ends. CDR3 region: CAAFDGRMNSANYGYTF. DNA of the CDR3: TGTGCCGCATTCGACGGCCGGATGAATTCCGCTAACTATGGCTACACCTTC.

A remark on this clonotype: One base away lies a much larger clone, so this may be a sequencing read error. The chain uses TRBV4-1 and TRBJ2-1; no clear D. Germline CDR1 MGHRA, CDR2 YSYEKL. V shed 1 base and J shed 9 bases, with 13 bases lying between them. This CDR3 spans 14 amino acids. The CDR3 DNA sequence: TGCGCCAGCAGCCAAGCGATGGTTTCCTCTGAGCAGTTCTTC. Amino acid sequence: CASSQAMVSSEQFF.

This sequence joins TRBV28 and TRBJ1-1; D may be TRBD1 (5 bases). The V end lost 4 bases, the J end lost 6 bases, and 18 bases lay between the germline ends. Looked up from germline, CDR1 is MDHEN and CDR2 is SYDVKM. The CDR3 extends over 15 amino acids. The CDR3 sequence: CASSSRSQGGAEAFF. The CDR3 DNA reads TGTGCCAGCAGTTCCCGGAGCCAGGGAGGGGCTGAAGCTTTCTTT.

This clonotype occurred a few times. This chain connects TRBV4-3 to TRBJ1-6; no clear D. Germline loops: CDR1 LGHNA, CDR2 YSLEER. The CDR3 is 16 amino acids. Trimming removed 3 bases at V and 1 base at J, with 10 bases between. This CDR3 reads CASSQAAASYNSPLHF. The CDR3 DNA reads TGCGCCAGCAGCCAGGCGGCTGCGTCCTATAATTCACCCCTCCACTTT.

This chain uses TRBV12-3 or TRBV12-4 with TRBJ2-7, with D unresolved. The CDR3 length is 12 residues. V was clipped by 3 bases and J by 2 bases, with 5 bases between them. The CDR3 region is CASSLSAYEQYF. CDR3 coding DNA: TGTGCCAGCAGTTTGTCAGCCTACGAGCAGTACTTC.

This clonotype was counted many times. For the CDR3, the DNA is TGTGCCAGCAGCCTATTCACAGGGGTGACTAATGAAAAACTGTTTTTT. This gives the protein CASSLFTGVTNEKLFF. The gene calls are TRBV7-2 and TRBJ1-4; 7 nucleotides line up with TRBD1. In germline, CDR1 is SGHTA, CDR2 FQGNSA. Trimming cost V 5 bases and J 2 bases; bases outside gene matches: 8. The CDR3 totals 16 residues.

Many counts were recorded for this clonotype. This rearrangement joins TRBV30 to TRBJ1-1; D gene unclear. Trimming shortened V by 3 bases and J by 6 bases, and 14 bases separated the two germline ends. Germline CDR1 GTSNPN, CDR2 SVGIG (reference sequence). The CDR3 contains 13 residues. Here the CDR3 reads CAWRPFGPAEAFF. CDR3 DNA sequence: TGTGCCTGGAGGCCCTTTGGGCCCGCTGAAGCTTTCTTT.

This clonotype was seen at least ten times. The chain is built from TRBV7-2 and TRBJ2-2; D is ambiguous. The germline V and J ends were trimmed by 10 bases and 1 base, with 25 bases remaining between them. The CDR3 consists of 18 residues. Per the germline V gene, CDR1 is SGHTA and CDR2 is FQGNSA. CDR3 nucleotides: TGTGCCATCCCGTCAACTCGGGTTCGGTCGTTGAACACCGGGGAGCTGTTTTTT. It specifies CAIPSTRVRSLNTGELFF.

This clonotype was found a few times. The V and J genes are TRBV19 and TRBJ1-6, with 8 bases aligning to TRBD1. The CDR3 contains 16 residues. The V gene's germline CDR1 is LNHDA and CDR2 SQIVND (reference sequence). Trimming at V came to 5 bases and at J to 10 bases, leaving 13 bases not matched to a gene. CDR3 DNA: TGTGCCAGTAGTTACTCGACAGGGGCAGGAAGCTCACCCCTCCACTTT. Its translation: CASSYSTGAGSSPLHF.